The 21 T cell receptor beta chains given below trace back to one sample, sequenced in a study of control samples from healthy donors and cancer patients. Assay: immunoSEQ multiplex PCR; the TCRdb copy retains only in-frame clones and omits some. The sample lists under 150,000 clones, around 88% occurring once. The sequencing input was blood. The receptors were sampled from a man aged 35 to 55 in good health.

This chain connects TRBV20-1 to TRBJ1-4; D unresolved. The germline V gene has CDR1 DFQATT and CDR2 SNEGSKA (reference sequence). V was trimmed by 3 bases and J by 5 bases, leaving 4 bases between them. The CDR3 has 11 amino acids. The chain's CDR3 is CSARGNEKLFF. In DNA, the CDR3 is TGCAGTGCTAGGGGGAATGAAAAACTGTTTTTT.

Concerning this clone: Other DNA sequences in this specimen translate into the identical CDR3. The chain has TRBV5-1 and TRBJ1-1; TRBD1 matches 8 bases. CDR1 and CDR2 from the germline V gene are SGHRS and YFSETQ. With 2 bases clipped from V and 3 bases from J, the junction kept 0 bases outside the gene matches. CDR3 length: 13 amino acids. The CDR3 here is CASSLQGDTEAFF. The CDR3 bases are TGCGCCAGCAGCTTACAGGGGGACACTGAAGCTTTCTTT. The whole variable domain, filled in from reference TRBV5-1 and TRBJ1-1, reads KAGVTQTPRYLIKTRGQQVTLSCSPISGHRSVSWYQQTPGQGLQFLFEYFSETQRNKGNFPGRFSGRQFSNSRSEMNVSTLELGDSALYLCASSLQGDTEAFFGQGTRLTVV.

This clone has only a few counts. The chain recombines TRBV12-5 with TRBJ1-5, with D perhaps matching TRBD1 (6 bases). V gave up 5 bases and J gave up 0 bases, with 14 bases separating them. Germline CDR1 reads LGHNT; CDR2 reads FRNRAP. This CDR3 spans 16 amino acids. This CDR3 reads CASGIRTDNSNQPQHF. Written as DNA, the CDR3 is TGTGCTAGTGGTATCCGGACAGATAATAGCAATCAGCCCCAGCATTTT.

This chain uses TRBV4-3 with TRBJ1-2; the match to TRBD1 covers 8 bases. V dropped 0 bases and J dropped 7; count of bases not matched to a gene: 19. The CDR3 is 19 amino acids. Germline CDR1 and CDR2: LGHNA and YSLEER. In DNA form, the CDR3 reads TGCGCCAGCAGCCAAGATGATCTCGGGACAGGATCCATTTCAGGTGGCTACACCTTC. It encodes CASSQDDLGTGSISGGYTF.

The CDR3 region is CASSLGQAVSYNSPLHF. The CDR3 nucleotides are TGTGCCAGCAGCTTAGGCCAGGCCGTCTCCTATAATTCACCCCTCCACTTT. The chain uses TRBV7-9 and TRBJ1-6; D gene uncertain. The germline CDR1 and CDR2 sequences are SEHNR and FQNEAQ (reference sequence). V dropped 1 base and J dropped 0 bases, with 10 bases sitting between them. The CDR3 length is 17 residues.

This chain uses TRBV5-1 with TRBJ2-7; either TRBD1 or TRBD2 may supply D (5 bases each). With 0 bases removed from V and 2 bases from J, the gap between germline ends came to 9 bases. The CDR3 runs 14 residues. The germline V gene has CDR1 SGHRS and CDR2 YFSETQ. The CDR3 protein is CASSLEGPPYEQYF. The CDR3 region has the DNA TGCGCCAGCAGCTTGGAGGGACCTCCCTACGAGCAGTACTTC.

The chain carries TRBV30 and TRBJ1-6, with a tentative D call TRBD1 (6 bases). Germline CDR1 is GTSNPN and CDR2 is SVGIG (reference sequence). The CDR3 is 14 amino acids. The V end was cut by 5 bases, the J end by 8 bases, with 16 bases between. CDR3 DNA: TGTGCCTGGTCCCTTGGCAGGGGTTATTCACCCCTCCACTTT. Translation: CAWSLGRGYSPLHF.

The chain has TRBV15 and TRBJ1-5; no clear D gene. The CDR3 is made up of 13 amino acids. CDR1 and CDR2 (germline): LNHNV, YYDKDF (reference sequence). The V end lost 6 bases, the J end lost 0 bases, and 6 bases lay between the germline ends. The DNA for the CDR3 is TGTGCCACCAGGACCGGTAGCAATCAGCCCCAGCATTTT. It codes for CATRTGSNQPQHF.

The chain recombines TRBV12-5 with TRBJ2-7, with D possibly matching TRBD2 (7 bases). V lost 1 base and J 4 bases, leaving 17 bases between the germline ends. CDR1 and CDR2 (germline): LGHNT, FRNRAP. The length of the CDR3 is 16 residues. The CDR3 protein is CASGLGGGGAPYEQYF. CDR3 DNA sequence: TGTGCTAGTGGTTTGGGAGGGGGGGGCGCCCCATACGAGCAGTACTTC.

The chain is built from TRBV19 and TRBJ2-7; 8 bases agree with TRBD1. Germline V gene lookup returns CDR1 LNHDA and CDR2 SQIVND (reference sequence). Trimming removed 4 bases from V and 2 bases from J; junction bases left unmatched: 4. The CDR3 is 14 residues long. The CDR3 spells CASSTDRGPYEQYF. The CDR3 DNA follows: TGTGCCAGTAGTACTGACAGGGGACCCTACGAGCAGTACTTC. The variable domain in full, completed from reference TRBV19 and TRBJ2-7, reads DGGITQSPKYLFRKEGQNVTLSCEQNLNHDAMYWYRQDPGQGLRLIYYSQIVNDFQKGDIAEGYSVSREKKESFPLTVTSAQKNPTAFYLCASSTDRGPYEQYFGPGTRLTVT.

The chain recombines TRBV4-1 with TRBJ1-5; D is uncertain. V gave up 1 base and J gave up 0 bases, with 10 bases separating them. CDR1 is MGHRA, CDR2 YSYEKL, per germline. The length of the CDR3 is 16 residues. The CDR3 protein is CASSQGEAYSNQPQHF. CDR3 nucleotide sequence: TGCGCCAGCAGCCAAGGGGAGGCTTATAGCAATCAGCCCCAGCATTTT.

The chain links TRBV4-1 to TRBJ2-3; D is unresolved. The CDR3 runs to 15 residues. V was trimmed by 1 base and J by 5 bases, leaving 13 bases between them. The germline V gene has CDR1 MGHRA and CDR2 YSYEKL. CDR3 DNA sequence: TGCGCCAGCAGCCAAGTAGGGATTGGTCAAGATACGCAGTATTTT. Protein sequence: CASSQVGIGQDTQYF.

The chain uses TRBV27 and TRBJ1-5; unclear D gene. V was trimmed by 4 bases and J by 4 bases, leaving 5 bases between them. The CDR3 is 12 residues long. Germline-derived CDR1 and CDR2 are MNHEY and SMNVEV (reference sequence). DNA for the CDR3: TGTGCCAGCAGTTCAGGAAATCAGCCCCAGCATTTT. This encodes CASSSGNQPQHF.

The genes are TRBV11-1 and TRBJ1-2; 8 bases line up with TRBD1. Germline values: CDR1 SGHAT, CDR2 FQDESV (reference sequence). This CDR3 contains 14 residues. The junction had 6 bases not matched to a gene; V was cut back by 5 bases and J by 4 bases. This chain's CDR3 is CASSIGDRGYGYTF. DNA of the CDR3: TGTGCCAGCAGCATAGGCGACAGGGGCTATGGCTACACCTTC.

The rearrangement joins TRBV27 to TRBJ1-4; maybe TRBD1 (5 bases). The CDR3 is 17 residues long. The germline V and J ends were trimmed by 6 bases and 8 bases, with 25 bases remaining between them. CDR1 is MNHEY and CDR2 is SMNVEV in the germline V gene (reference sequence). The CDR3 here is CASRKIGVLRGPEKLFF. CDR3 in DNA: TGTGCCAGCAGAAAAATAGGTGTTTTGAGGGGCCCAGAAAAACTGTTTTTT. Using reference TRBV27 and TRBJ1-4 for the parts outside the CDR3, the full variable domain is EAQVTQNPRYLITVTGKKLTVTCSQNMNHEYMSWYRQDPGLGLRQIYYSMNVEVTDKGDVPEGYKVSRKEKRNFPLILESPSPNQTSLYFCASRKIGVLRGPEKLFFGSGTQLSVL.

In the case of this clone: The junction does not match germline at one end; this may be a read error. The gene calls are TRBV12-5 and TRBJ2-6; perhaps TRBD1 as D (6 bases). The CDR3 has 15 amino acids. The germline gives CDR1 LGHNT, CDR2 FRNRAP. This chain's CDR3 is CASGLGTPSSNVLTF. The CDR3 nucleotides read TGTGCTAGTGGTCTCGGGACACCCTCCTCCAACGTACTGACTTTC.

The V and J genes are TRBV16 and TRBJ2-2, with D hard to call. The V gene lost 0 bases and the J gene lost 4 bases, with 6 bases spanning the gap. This CDR3 is 14 amino acids long. From germline, CDR1 is KGHSY and CDR2 FQNENV. CDR3 residues: CASSQSLSTGELFF. The CDR3, as DNA: TGTGCCAGCAGCCAATCGTTGAGCACCGGGGAGCTGTTTTTT.

The chain employs TRBV5-5 and TRBJ1-2; D is unresolved. Germline CDR1 SGHKS, CDR2 YYEKEE (reference sequence). This CDR3 contains 14 residues. V shed 0 bases and J shed 4 bases, with 10 bases lying between them. CDR3 loop: CASSLGGSPYGYTF. The CDR3 bases are TGTGCCAGCAGCTTGGGAGGGAGCCCCTATGGCTACACCTTC.

The CDR3 region has the DNA TGTGCCAGCAGCTTTCCCAAAGAATTTGGAGATTTGAACACTGAAGCTTTCTTT. Translated, it gives CASSFPKEFGDLNTEAFF. This chain links TRBV11-2 with TRBJ1-1; D is unclear. CDR1 and CDR2 from the germline V gene are SGHAT and FQNNGV. Trimming removed 3 bases from V and 0 bases from J, with 20 bases in between. This CDR3 is built from 18 residues.

The V and J genes are TRBV18 and TRBJ2-1, with D perhaps matching TRBD2 (6 bases). This CDR3 has 16 amino acids. Germline CDR1 KGHSH, CDR2 LQKENI. The V end was cut by 0 bases, the J end by 4 bases, with 13 bases between. The CDR3 sequence: CASSPPAGTPYNEQFF. The CDR3, as DNA: TGTGCCAGCTCACCACCGGCGGGGACTCCATACAATGAGCAGTTCTTC.

This chain links TRBV6-5 with TRBJ1-1, with D unclear. The length of the CDR3 is 13 residues. The germline V gene encodes CDR1 MNHEY and CDR2 SVGAGI. V was pared by 5 bases and J by 1 base, with 8 bases between. The CDR3 sequence: CASSQRGNTEAFF. The CDR3 region has the DNA TGTGCCAGCAGTCAACGGGGGAACACTGAAGCTTTCTTT.